This T cell receptor (beta chain) was sequenced during a study of radiotherapy plus CTLA-4 blockade in lung cancer. Background on the study: With 25% to 35% of patients having disease control, objective responses were seen in 15% to 20%. Overall study findings and caveats: It was early blood T cell clone dynamics, with interferon-beta, that reportedly best predicted response. Tumor-origin TCR clones grew in blood after radiotherapy plus ipilimumab.

With regard to this clone: What it recognizes is unknown.

Libraries were prepared by immunoSEQ multiplex PCR; TCRdb keeps only in-frame clonotypes and omits some of them. The sample consists of 80,000 or so clones, 78% of them appearing once. Germline CDR1 reads SGHRS; CDR2 reads YFSETQ. The CDR3 is 16 residues long. The trim removed 4 bases at V and 6 bases at J, leaving 10 bases unmatched. This sequence originates from a human donor with non-small cell lung cancer who had a partial response to radiotherapy plus ipilimumab. Some clones in this sample may be carry-over from other donors' samples. Sequenced material: peripheral blood, taken from a patient treated with radiotherapy plus ipilimumab. The chain joins TRBV5-1 to TRBJ2-2, with 9 bases aligning to TRBD1. CDR3 region: CASSINRDRVSGELFF. For the CDR3, the DNA is TGCGCCAGCAGCATTAACCGGGACAGGGTCTCCGGGGAGCTGTTTTTT. The whole variable domain, filled in from reference TRBV5-1 and TRBJ2-2, reads KAGVTQTPRYLIKTRGQQVTLSCSPISGHRSVSWYQQTPGQGLQFLFEYFSETQRNKGNFPGRFSGRQFSNSRSEMNVSTLELGDSALYLCASSINRDRVSGELFFGEGSRLTVL.